The 30 T cell receptor beta chains below all came from one sample that was sequenced in a study of CD8 T cells in ankylosing spondylitis. From the 5' RACE reads, TCRdb called clonotypes with MiXCR, one entry per CDR3 protein. The sample shows around 230,000 distinct CDR3 sequences, less than 10% of them seen only once. Sequencing was carried out using blood, either unsorted or a sorted T cell fraction (not recorded which). The receptor set was obtained from a male donor with ankylosing spondylitis or in good health (not recorded which).

In its sample, this clonotype was seen many times. The V call is TRBV7-9, the J call TRBJ2-5, with D tentatively TRBD1 or TRBD2 (6 bases each). The CDR3 is made up of 16 amino acids. With 5 bases removed from V and 4 bases from J, the gap between germline ends came to 20 bases. In germline, CDR1 is SEHNR, CDR2 FQNEAQ (reference sequence). The CDR3 coding sequence is TGTGCCAGCAGCCCATTGTCAGGGGAGGATCGAGAGACCCAGTACTTC. This codes for CASSPLSGEDRETQYF.

This clonotype has ten or more counts. The rearrangement uses TRBV4-3 and TRBJ1-3; 9 bases agree with TRBD1. This CDR3 has 14 residues. Germline CDR1 and CDR2: LGHNA and YSLEER. The trim removed 5 bases at V and 4 bases at J, leaving 3 bases unmatched. The CDR3 bases are TGCGCCAGCAGCACACAGGGGGCGGGAAACACCATATATTTT. It translates to CASSTQGAGNTIYF.

This clonotype was detected ten times or more. The J gene is TRBJ2-1, the V gene TRBV25-1; D remains unclear. The CDR3 spans 16 residues. CDR1 MGHDK and CDR2 SYGVNS come from the germline V gene. V was shortened by 1 base and J by 0 bases, with 10 bases between the two germline ends. CDR3 in amino acids: CASSESDGYSYNEQFF. CDR3 DNA: TGTGCCAGCAGTGAATCCGACGGATACTCCTACAATGAGCAGTTCTTC.

This clonotype was counted between two and nine times. The chain has TRBV27 and TRBJ2-5; 8 nucleotides agree with TRBD1. The CDR3 contains 13 residues. Germline assignment: CDR1 MNHEY and CDR2 SMNVEV (reference sequence). V was pared by 5 bases and J by 5 bases, with 4 bases of the junction left unmatched. CDR3: CASSRQGTETQYF. The CDR3 DNA reads as TGTGCCAGCAGTCGACAGGGGACGGAGACCCAGTACTTC.

There are many counts of this clonotype. J is TRBJ2-3 and V is TRBV12-3 or TRBV12-4; D possibly matches TRBD1 or TRBD2 (5 bases each). The CDR3 length is 11 residues. Trimming removed 7 bases at V and 6 bases at J, with 8 bases between. CDR3 nucleotides: TGTGCCAGCACCGAGGGGGATACGCAGTATTTT. This encodes CASTEGDTQYF.

This clonotype was counted only a few times. This sequence joins TRBV18 and TRBJ1-5, with TRBD1 as a possible D gene (5 bases). From germline, CDR1 is KGHSH and CDR2 LQKENI. V dropped 3 bases and J dropped 2 bases, with 14 bases sitting between them. The CDR3 spans 16 residues. The CDR3 reads CASSPQGGGRNQPQHF. The CDR3 DNA sequence: TGTGCCAGCTCACCTCAGGGAGGAGGTCGCAATCAGCCCCAGCATTTT.

The chain uses TRBV10-2 and TRBJ2-7, with D tentatively TRBD2 (6 bases). Germline-derived CDR1 and CDR2 are WSHSY and SAAADI. The CDR3 sequence is 12 residues long. The ends were cut back, 10 bases at V and 5 bases at J, with 15 bases in the middle. CDR3 coding DNA: TGCGCCACGAGGTGGGGGGAGGACGAGCAGTACTTC. Translating it yields CATRWGEDEQYF.

The chain's CDR3 is CASWAGQGYGYTF. In DNA form, the CDR3 reads TGTGCCAGCTGGGCGGGGCAGGGCTATGGCTACACCTTC. The genes are TRBV25-1 and TRBJ1-2, with a tentative D call TRBD1 (5 bases). CDR1 and CDR2 from the germline V gene are MGHDK and SYGVNS. The CDR3 runs 13 residues. V was trimmed by 8 bases and J by 4 bases, leaving 14 bases between them.

The chain combines TRBV4-2 with TRBJ1-1; 7 positions match TRBD1. After removal of 2 bases from V and 1 base from J, the junction contained 7 bases not matched to a gene. CDR1 is LGHNA, CDR2 YNFKEQ, per germline. This CDR3 is 16 amino acids long. This chain's CDR3 is CASSQRLQGKNTEAFF. CDR3 nucleotides: TGTGCCAGCAGCCAACGTTTACAGGGGAAGAACACTGAAGCTTTCTTT.

This clonotype was seen at least ten times. J is TRBJ2-3 and V is TRBV7-3; the D gene could be TRBD1 or TRBD2 (5 bases each). Germline CDR1 SGHTA, CDR2 FQGTGA. This CDR3 contains 15 residues. Trimming stripped 6 bases from V and 4 bases from J, with 17 bases between. This CDR3 reads CASSPRAEGSDTQYF. In nucleotides, the CDR3 is TGTGCCAGCAGTCCCAGGGCTGAGGGCTCAGATACGCAGTATTTT.

The sample holds many counts of this clonotype. The chain carries TRBV10-3 and TRBJ2-7; 8 bases are a match to TRBD2. The CDR3 has 14 amino acids. Per germline, CDR1 ENHRY and CDR2 SYGVKD. V dropped 4 bases and J dropped 1; count of bases not matched to a gene: 3. CDR3: CAISGREDSYEQYF. The CDR3 bases are TGTGCCATCAGTGGGCGGGAGGATTCCTACGAGCAGTACTTC.

This clonotype has at least ten counts. This sequence joins TRBV5-1 and TRBJ1-4; 8 nucleotides align to TRBD1. This CDR3 is built from 14 residues. Germline V lookup: CDR1 SGHRS, CDR2 YFSETQ. The CDR3 protein is CASGTGTSGEKLFF. The CDR3, as DNA: TGCGCATCCGGGACAGGAACATCCGGCGAAAAACTGTTTTTT. Full variable domain (outside the CDR3, taken from reference TRBV5-1 and TRBJ1-4): KAGVTQTPRYLIKTRGQQVTLSCSPISGHRSVSWYQQTPGQGLQFLFEYFSETQRNKGNFPGRFSGRQFSNSRSEMNVSTLELGDSALYLCASGTGTSGEKLFFGSGTQLSVL.

At least ten counts were recorded for this clonotype. This sequence joins TRBV27 and TRBJ2-7; maybe TRBD2 (6 bases). Germline V CDR1 and CDR2: MNHEY, SMNVEV (reference sequence). Trimming cost V 3 bases and J 1 base, with 13 bases left between them. This CDR3 has 15 residues. The CDR3 DNA reads as TGTGCCAGCAGTTTCACAGGCAGCGGGTCCTACGAGCAGTACTTC. This encodes CASSFTGSGSYEQYF.

This chain connects TRBV7-9 to TRBJ1-1; TRBD1 might be the D (6 bases). Looked up from germline, CDR1 is SEHNR and CDR2 is FQNEAQ (reference sequence). The CDR3 has 14 residues. The V end was cut by 5 bases, the J end by 5 bases, with 15 bases between. CDR3 sequence reads: CASSARGGETEAFF. In DNA, the CDR3 is TGTGCCAGCAGCGCCCGAGGGGGGGAGACTGAAGCTTTCTTT.

This clonotype was detected many times. The V gene is TRBV18, the J gene TRBJ1-2; 9 bases match TRBD1. Germline V gene sequence: CDR1 KGHSH, CDR2 LQKENI. J gave up 5 bases and V 3 bases, and 7 bases lay outside the gene matches. The CDR3 sequence is 15 residues long. The CDR3 spells CASSPRDRAGYGYTF. The CDR3 bases are TGTGCCAGCTCACCTCGGGACAGGGCGGGGTATGGCTACACCTTC.

In its sample, this clonotype was seen many times. V usage is TRBV7-8 and J usage is TRBJ1-2; no clear D. Germline CDR1 and CDR2: SGHVS and FQNEAQ. Trimming left V 2 bases short and J 8 bases short, with 12 bases between. The CDR3 is 13 amino acids. CDR3 nucleotide sequence: TGTGCCAGCAGCTTAAGGAGGGCTCGGGGCTACACCTTC. This translates into CASSLRRARGYTF.

The chain links TRBV13 to TRBJ1-1; no clear D gene. V lost 5 bases to trimming and J lost 1 base, with 14 bases between them. The CDR3 is 15 amino acids. CDR1 PRHDT and CDR2 FYEKMQ come from the germline V gene (reference sequence). CDR3 sequence: CASSPTEGGNTEAFF. The DNA for the CDR3 is TGTGCCAGCAGCCCGACGGAGGGAGGGAACACTGAAGCTTTCTTT.

This clonotype was recorded many times. This chain joins TRBV24-1 and TRBJ1-5, with a tentative D call TRBD1 (5 bases). CDR1 KGHDR and CDR2 SFDVKD come from the germline V gene. CDR3 size: 15 residues. The germline V and J ends were trimmed by 4 bases and 2 bases, with 11 bases remaining between them. The CDR3 sequence is CATSEAPGRNQPQHF. CDR3 DNA: TGTGCCACCAGTGAGGCACCGGGACGCAATCAGCCCCAGCATTTT.

This clonotype has a count of ten or more. The rearrangement uses TRBV6-1 and TRBJ2-7; D gene unclear. V lost 6 bases and J 0 bases, leaving 6 bases between the germline ends. The germline gives CDR1 MNHNS, CDR2 SASEGT. The CDR3 spans 12 residues. CDR3 residues: CASRENSYEQYF. DNA of the CDR3: TGTGCCAGCAGGGAGAACTCCTACGAGCAGTACTTC.

The chain joins TRBV2 to TRBJ2-3; D is perhaps TRBD2 (5 bases). This CDR3 is built from 14 residues. Trimming cost V 7 bases and J 3 bases, with 14 bases left between them. Germline V lookup: CDR1 SNHLY, CDR2 FYNNEI. CDR3 bases: TGTGCCAGCACGATGGTAGGGAGTACAGATACGCAGTATTTT. Its protein is CASTMVGSTDTQYF.

This clonotype came up a few times. The chain combines TRBV10-3 with TRBJ2-3; D unclear. Germline V gene data show CDR1 as ENHRY and CDR2 as SYGVKD. This CDR3 comprises 15 residues. The V end was cut by 4 bases, the J end by 8 bases, with 19 bases between. The DNA for the CDR3 is TGTGCCATCAGTGGTAAGGACGCCTCCACAAGTACGCAGTATTTT. It is translated as CAISGKDASTSTQYF.

V usage is TRBV7-2 and J usage is TRBJ2-7; TRBD1 is a possible D gene (5 bases). Germline values: CDR1 SGHTA, CDR2 FQGNSA. CDR3 length equals 14 residues. With 3 bases removed from V and 0 bases from J, the gap between germline ends came to 9 bases. Written as DNA, the CDR3 is TGTGCCAGCAGCTTGGACACTTACTCCTACGAGCAGTACTTC. The encoded protein is CASSLDTYSYEQYF. The full variable domain, rest sourced from reference TRBV7-2 and TRBJ2-7, is GAGVSQSPSNKVTEKGKDVELRCDPISGHTALYWYRQSLGQGLEFLIYFQGNSAPDKSGLPSDRFSAERTGGSVSTLTIQRTQQEDSAVYLCASSLDTYSYEQYFGPGTRLTVT.

The chain recombines TRBV11-3 with TRBJ2-3, with TRBD1 as a possible D gene (5 bases). Trimming removed 7 bases from V and 0 bases from J, with 14 bases in between. The CDR3 runs 15 residues. Looked up from germline, CDR1 is SGHNT and CDR2 is YENEEA. The CDR3 region has the DNA TGTGCCAGCAACCTAGGGGATCGGAGCACAGATACGCAGTATTTT. It encodes CASNLGDRSTDTQYF.

Many counts were recorded for this clonotype. This sequence joins TRBV20-1 and TRBJ2-3, with D perhaps given as TRBD1 or TRBD2 (5 bases each). CDR3 length equals 14 residues. Per germline, CDR1 DFQATT and CDR2 SNEGSKA (reference sequence). V gave up 7 bases and J gave up 0 bases, with 14 bases separating them. CDR3: CSVPGPLSTDTQYF. The DNA of the CDR3 is TGCAGTGTTCCGGGACCTCTAAGCACAGATACGCAGTATTTT.

This clonotype appeared many times. This chain links TRBV6-1 with TRBJ2-5, with 7 bases fitting TRBD2. The CDR3 loop spans 14 amino acids. Germline V gene data show CDR1 as MNHNS and CDR2 as SASEGT. J lost 0 bases, V lost 6 bases, and 4 bases had no gene match. CDR3 in DNA: TGTGCCAGCAGCCTAGCGGCCTACCAAGAGACCCAGTACTTC. This translates into CASSLAAYQETQYF.

Notes on this clonotype: A clone one base away is much larger, so this may be a read error. The chain employs TRBV19 and TRBJ1-1; 9 bases map to TRBD1. Germline loops: CDR1 LNHDA, CDR2 SQIVND (reference sequence). CDR3 size: 14 residues. The CDR3 region is CATSSTGGATEAFF. In nucleotides, the CDR3 is TGTGCCACTAGTAGCACAGGGGGCGCGACTGAAGCTTTCTTT.

V is TRBV6-6 and J is TRBJ2-7; D tentatively reads TRBD1 or TRBD2 (5 bases each). V lost 7 bases to trimming and J lost 3 bases, with 13 bases between them. The CDR3 is made up of 13 amino acids. The germline V gene encodes CDR1 MNHNY and CDR2 SVGAGI (reference sequence). The CDR3 nucleotides read TGTGCCAGCAATGGACTGGGGGACTACGAGCAGTACTTC. Residues: CASNGLGDYEQYF.

The gene calls are TRBV4-3 and TRBJ2-1; possibly TRBD2 for D (6 bases). V lost 0 bases and J lost 4, with 16 bases in between. The CDR3 has 17 residues. The V gene's germline CDR1 is LGHNA and CDR2 YSLEER. DNA for the CDR3: TGCGCCAGCAGCCAAGATGCCACCGGGAGTGGTTACAATGAGCAGTTCTTC. Translating it yields CASSQDATGSGYNEQFF.

This clonotype was detected many times. The chain has TRBV5-6 and TRBJ2-2; the D call may be TRBD1 or TRBD2 (5 bases each). V lost 1 base and J lost 5, with 12 bases in between. CDR3 length equals 15 residues. Germline CDR1 is SGHDT and CDR2 is YYEEEE. The DNA of the CDR3 is TGTGCCAGCAGCTTGAAAGGGACGTGGACCGGGGAGCTGTTTTTT. Its protein product is CASSLKGTWTGELFF.

This clonotype has ten or more counts. This sequence joins TRBV9 and TRBJ2-3; D might be TRBD2 (6 bases). Trimming took off 3 bases at V and 1 base at J, with 9 bases between the two ends. The CDR3 has 14 residues. CDR1 SGDLS and CDR2 YYNGEE come from the germline V gene. The chain's CDR3 is CASSDSGGTDTQYF. CDR3 nucleotides: TGTGCCAGCAGCGACTCGGGGGGCACAGATACGCAGTATTTT.